Listed here is a single T cell receptor (beta chain). Its cognate antigen is unknown. This specimen comes from a study of post-analysis software for immune sequencing data. Whole-study context: Several disease courses (relapsing-remitting, secondary progressive and progressive-relapsing) of multiple sclerosis were included. Findings and limits, study-wide: Strong co-clustering by F measure linked samples that shared a preparation batch. Elevated frequency relative to controls characterized a handful of TRBV segments in patients, TRBV5-6, TRBV5-1 and TRBV20-1 among them.

There are 17 residues in the CDR3. Germline V gene lookup returns CDR1 SGHDT and CDR2 YYEEEE. V lost 1 base to trimming and J lost 3 bases; unmatched junction nucleotides: 8. Every TCR beta cDNA library bore unique molecular identifiers. TCRdb re-analysed the PCR reads in MiXCR, keeping a single row per CDR3 protein. The sample records 650,000 to 900,000 distinct CDR3 sequences, just over 45% being singletons. The genes are TRBV5-6 and TRBJ2-5, with TRBD2 matching 11 bases. The clonotype originates from a girl under 18 with multiple sclerosis. The specimen was blood. Written as DNA, the CDR3 is TGTGCCAGCAGCTTGCAGACTAGCGGGAATACTAAAGAGACCCAGTACTTC. This codes for CASSLQTSGNTKETQYF. The variable domain in full, completed from reference TRBV5-6 and TRBJ2-5, reads DAGVTQSPTHLIKTRGQQVTLRCSPKSGHDTVSWYQQALGQGPQFIFQYYEEEERQRGNFPDRFSGHQFPNYSSELNVNALLLGDSALYLCASSLQTSGNTKETQYFGPGTRLLVL.